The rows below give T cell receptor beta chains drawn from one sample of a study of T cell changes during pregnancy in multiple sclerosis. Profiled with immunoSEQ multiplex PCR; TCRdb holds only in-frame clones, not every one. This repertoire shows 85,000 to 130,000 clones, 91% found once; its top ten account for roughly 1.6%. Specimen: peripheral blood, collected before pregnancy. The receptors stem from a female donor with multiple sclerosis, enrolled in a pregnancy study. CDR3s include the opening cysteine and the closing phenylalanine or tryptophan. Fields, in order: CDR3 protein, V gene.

CASSYGRLNEKLFF TRBV11-3
CASSSQGGAGELFF TRBV11-1
CASSRGQSNTEAFF TRBV28
CASSMTPTDTQYF TRBV11-3
CASSYPGTYEQYF TRBV7-6
CASSYSMLGGPYEQYF TRBV6-5
CATATGWNNQPQHF TRBV19
CASSLGVYKLAAGTDTQYF TRBV7-9
CASSLSGDGNEKLFF TRBV5-1
CASSSKTATGTTATF TRBV7-9
CASSQRKQSYEQYF TRBV4-1
CSVSRGRIAEAFF TRBV29-1
CASSLNPGTKEKLFF TRBV7-9
CASSQEGPTSGGVSVYEQYF TRBV4-3
CASSFLRTAGTGAYEQYF TRBV28
CASSVSSGISDTQYF TRBV2
CASSPEENTEAFF TRBV9
CASKRRTTYEQYF TRBV5-6
CASSSGTGEGQPQHF TRBV7-9
CASSLDGTGVRRNIQYF TRBV7-2
CKRGLAGVGDTQYF TRBV6-7
CASSVRQNTEAFF TRBV2
CASRGDRDMNTEAFF TRBV28
CASWGTGINTGELFF TRBV27
CASSLEVAGLQETQYF TRBV5-1
CASSESPSGRTYNEQFF TRBV6-1
CASSLEGDGNQPQHF TRBV5-1
CASTPRVGGAGNQPQHF TRBV2